This T cell receptor beta chain comes out of a study of blood T cell repertoires in COVID-19. Produced via immunoSEQ multiplex PCR; TCRdb's table is partial and in-frame only. The table records 200,000 to 250,000 clones, 80% to 90% of them present only once. With V trimmed by 6 bases and J by 7 bases, 15 bases remained unmatched. This CDR3 has 18 residues. CDR1 is SGHDN, CDR2 FVKESK, per germline. Material for sequencing was PBMCs or T cells enriched from blood (not recorded which). The origin of this receptor is a woman in her twenties or thirties who had been exposed to COVID-19. V gene TRBV14 combines with J gene TRBJ2-3; 14 bases align to TRBD2. Here the CDR3 reads CASSYGTSGSSRKNTQYF. DNA of the CDR3: TGTGCCAGCAGTTACGGGACTAGCGGGAGCTCACGGAAAAATACGCAGTATTTT.